This TCR beta chain was sequenced in a study of cytomegalovirus exposure and HLA in healthy donors. The length of the CDR3 is 16 residues. Per germline, CDR1 SGHRS and CDR2 YFSETQ. Trimming removed 3 bases from V and 5 bases from J; junction bases left unmatched: 6. 13 Jbeta primers and 60 Vbeta primers were used for the PCR. Here immunoSEQ multiplex PCR was the method, and the copy in TCRdb shows in-frame clones only, minus some. In the table there are over 150,000 clones, around 72% of which are singletons. Study results and caveats: Approximately 18,000 TCR beta sequences were associated with HLA alleles at 0.05 false discovery rate in a later analysis. In vitro work confirmed that a few CMV-associated chains recognize CMV antigens.

The sample holds a few counts of this clone. Its antigen is undetermined. The V gene is TRBV5-1, the J gene TRBJ2-3; 13 nucleotides match TRBD2. The sample was PBMCs. The source is a woman in her fifties or sixties in good health and CMV-seropositive. The CDR3 nucleotides read TGCGCCAGCAGCTCCGGGACTAGCGGGGTGCAAGATACGCAGTATTTT. This sequence encodes CASSSGTSGVQDTQYF.